The 17 T cell receptor beta chains reported below all come from one sample, sequenced in a study of response to subunit inactivated influenza vaccine (dated by TCRdb to the late 2010s). The protocol used for the library was RT-PCR. For sequencing, an Illumina HiSeq 2500 was employed. TCRdb reran the public reads through fastp at Q25 and MiXCR, keeping productive beta chains. Every entry covers one CDR3 protein and lists the most common genes and DNA from its rows. The sample table records almost 600,000 distinct CDR3 sequences; 12% to 15% of these occur just once. Clones ranked in the top ten supply 8.5% to 14% of the sample. The starting material was PBMCs from blood, obtained 12 days after vaccination. Every receptor here comes from a man between 50 and 59 years old who received an inactivated influenza vaccine. Donor details come from another sample of the same person, matched by shared clones.

This clonotype was seen ten or more times. The chain carries TRBV4-1 and TRBJ2-2; the match to TRBD2 covers 8 bases. The CDR3 covers 18 residues. Losses at the gene ends were 0 bases for V and 2 bases for J; bases not matched to a gene: 8. Germline values: CDR1 MGHRA, CDR2 YSYEKL. The CDR3 here is CASSQDSAAGANTGELFF. CDR3 in DNA: TGCGCCAGCAGCCAAGATTCCGCAGCGGGGGCTAACACCGGGGAGCTGTTTTTT.

The CDR3 loop is CSAARTVAGELFF. CDR3 DNA sequence: TGCAGCGCGGCTCGGACGGTAGCCGGGGAGCTGTTTTTT. The rearrangement joins TRBV29-1 to TRBJ2-2; D uncertain. V gave up 7 bases and J gave up 6 bases, with 15 bases separating them. Germline CDR1 reads SQVTM; CDR2 reads ANQGSEA. This CDR3 is 13 amino acids long.

The chain recombines TRBV6-2 or TRBV6-3 with TRBJ1-1, with D hard to call. The CDR3 is made up of 15 amino acids. Between the trimmed V and J ends, which lost 5 bases and 1 base, there was a span of 14 bases. Germline loops: CDR1 MNHEY, CDR2 SVGEGT. CDR3 amino acids: CASSDRPFKNTEAFF. The CDR3 DNA is TGTGCCAGCAGTGACCGACCGTTTAAGAACACTGAAGCTTTCTTT.

This clonotype has at least ten counts. The rearrangement joins TRBV4-2 to TRBJ2-7; 13 nucleotides align to TRBD2. This CDR3 spans 15 amino acids. V trimming: 1 base; J trimming: 3 bases; junction bases outside the gene matches: 0. CDR1 is LGHNA and CDR2 is YNFKEQ in the germline V gene. The CDR3 sequence is CASSQGLAGGYEQYF. The CDR3 DNA sequence: TGTGCCAGCAGCCAAGGACTAGCGGGAGGCTACGAGCAGTACTTC.

This sequence joins TRBV10-3 and TRBJ1-2; D uncertain. V lost 3 bases and J 1 base, leaving 9 bases between the germline ends. Per germline, CDR1 ENHRY and CDR2 SYGVKD. The CDR3 totals 14 residues. The CDR3, as DNA: TGTGCCATCAGTGATAAGAGAGATAACTATGGCTACACCTTC. Its protein is CAISDKRDNYGYTF.

This clonotype was detected only a few times. This rearrangement joins TRBV15 to TRBJ1-3; D unresolved. The CDR3 sequence is 13 residues long. Germline CDR1 and CDR2: LNHNV and YYDKDF (reference sequence). V lost 4 bases to trimming and J lost 4 bases, with 8 bases between them. The CDR3 region has the DNA TGTGCCACCAGCACTCGAGGGGGAAACACCATATATTTT. This sequence encodes CATSTRGGNTIYF.

The CDR3 nucleotides read TGTGCCAGCAGTGCGGACAGATCCTATGGCTACACCTTC. It encodes CASSADRSYGYTF. The chain links TRBV12-3 or TRBV12-4 to TRBJ1-2; weak D call: TRBD1 (6 bases). Between the trimmed V and J ends, which lost 5 bases and 4 bases, there was a span of 11 bases. CDR3 length equals 13 residues.

The chain links TRBV20-1 to TRBJ2-7; the match to TRBD2 covers 10 bases. V lost 0 bases, J lost 5 bases, and 7 bases stayed unmatched. Germline values: CDR1 DFQATT, CDR2 SNEGSKA (reference sequence). CDR3 size: 15 residues. The CDR3 loop is CSARDLSGRADEQYF. In nucleotides, the CDR3 is TGCAGTGCTAGAGATTTGAGCGGGAGGGCCGACGAGCAGTACTTC.

This clonotype turned up a few times. CDR3 in amino acids: CSASGQGAGTEAFF. The CDR3 DNA follows: TGCAGTGCTAGTGGGCAGGGGGCAGGCACTGAAGCTTTCTTT. V gene TRBV20-1 combines with J gene TRBJ1-1; 8 nucleotides line up with TRBD1. The CDR3 is 14 residues long. J gave up 4 bases and V 3 bases, and 7 bases lay outside the gene matches. CDR1 and CDR2 (germline): DFQATT, SNEGSKA (reference sequence).

This clonotype was observed a few times. The J gene is TRBJ1-4, the V gene TRBV6-5; 9 bases agree with TRBD1. Germline V lookup: CDR1 MNHEY, CDR2 SVGAGI. The CDR3 is 14 amino acids. J gave up 8 bases and V 3 bases, and 4 bases lay outside the gene matches. CDR3 DNA sequence: TGTGCCAGCAGTTATAACAGGGGGCGAGAAAAACTGTTTTTT. Translated, it gives CASSYNRGREKLFF.

The chain links TRBV5-1 to TRBJ2-2; D perhaps matches TRBD1 (6 bases). The CDR3 covers 14 residues. Germline-derived CDR1 and CDR2 are SGHRS and YFSETQ. Trimming took off 9 bases at V and 1 base at J, with 13 bases between the two ends. This CDR3 reads CATTGSGNTGELFF. For the CDR3, the DNA is TGCGCCACTACAGGGTCGGGGAACACCGGGGAGCTGTTTTTT.

This clonotype was counted a few times. The rearrangement links TRBV20-1 to TRBJ2-1; 16 bases are shared with TRBD2. Germline V CDR1 and CDR2: DFQATT, SNEGSKA (reference sequence). The CDR3 has 14 residues. V lost 3 bases and J lost 12; bases outside the gene matches: 5. CDR3 coding DNA: TGCAGTGCTAGGCCGGGACTAGCGGGAGGGGGGCAGTTCTTC. It yields the protein CSARPGLAGGGQFF.

The J gene is TRBJ2-7, the V gene TRBV20-1; no clear D gene. The CDR3 is 11 amino acids. The V end was cut by 6 bases, the J end by 5 bases, with 11 bases between. CDR1 DFQATT and CDR2 SNEGSKA come from the germline V gene (reference sequence). Here the CDR3 DNA reads TGCAGTGCCCCCCGATACAACGAGCAGTACTTC. Protein: CSAPRYNEQYF.

This chain links TRBV11-2 with TRBJ2-7, with a weak D call TRBD2 (5 bases). CDR3 length equals 12 residues. V lost 5 bases to trimming and J lost 4 bases, with 9 bases between them. From germline, CDR1 is SGHAT and CDR2 FQNNGV. Here the CDR3 reads CASSITSYEQYF. The CDR3 DNA follows: TGTGCCAGCAGCATCACTAGTTACGAGCAGTACTTC. Supplemented by reference TRBV11-2 and TRBJ2-7, the full variable domain reads EAGVAQSPRYKIIEKRQSVAFWCNPISGHATLYWYQQILGQGPKLLIQFQNNGVVDDSQLPKDRFSAERLKGVDSTLKIQPAKLEDSAVYLCASSITSYEQYFGPGTRLTVT.

There are a few counts of this clonotype. The chain has TRBV3-1 and TRBJ2-3; weak D call: TRBD2 (6 bases). Trimming stripped 0 bases from V and 3 bases from J, with 16 bases between. The CDR3 extends over 17 amino acids. Germline values: CDR1 LGHDT, CDR2 YNNKEL (reference sequence). The CDR3 region is CASSQDPVGTGTDTQYF. DNA of the CDR3: TGTGCCAGCAGCCAAGACCCGGTGGGGACTGGGACAGATACGCAGTATTTT.

The chain couples TRBV5-4 to TRBJ2-5, with a weak D call TRBD2 (5 bases). Per the germline V gene, CDR1 is SGHNT and CDR2 is YYREEE (reference sequence). V was cut by 0 bases and J by 4 bases, with 10 bases left in between. The CDR3 covers 14 residues. The CDR3 loop is CASSLEIGRETQYF. The DNA of the CDR3 is TGTGCCAGCAGCTTGGAGATAGGGAGAGAGACCCAGTACTTC.

J is TRBJ2-3 and V is TRBV3-1, with D perhaps given as TRBD1 or TRBD2 (5 bases each). CDR3 length: 17 residues. Germline CDR1 and CDR2: LGHDT and YNNKEL (reference sequence). V was clipped by 0 bases and J by 2 bases, with 15 bases between them. The CDR3 region is CASSQDLPGRHTDTQYF. The CDR3, as DNA: TGTGCCAGCAGCCAAGACTTACCGGGACGGCACACAGATACGCAGTATTTT.